The 10 T cell receptor beta chains below were found in one sample sequenced in a study of T cell changes during pregnancy in multiple sclerosis. The assay was immunoSEQ multiplex PCR, and TCRdb's table has in-frame clones only and misses some. The table includes about 38,000 clones, around 90% detected once. The input for sequencing was CD4+ T cells from peripheral blood mononuclear cells, taken after pregnancy. The receptor source for this set is a female donor in good health, enrolled as a control in a pregnancy study.

This chain links TRBV6-1 with TRBJ2-3; TRBD2 agrees at 12 bases. J gave up 5 bases and V 7 bases, and 4 bases lay outside the gene matches. This CDR3 has 14 amino acids. Per the germline V gene, CDR1 is MNHNS and CDR2 is SASEGT. CDR3 region: CASNLAGGRDTQYF. The CDR3 nucleotides are TGTGCCAGCAACCTAGCGGGGGGGCGAGATACGCAGTATTTT.

This chain connects TRBV5-1 to TRBJ2-7; maybe TRBD1 (5 bases). Germline lookup yields CDR1 SGHRS and CDR2 YFSETQ. V lost 4 bases to trimming and J lost 4 bases, with 18 bases between them. The CDR3 length is 15 residues. CDR3 sequence reads: CASSDDSFDGYEQYF. As DNA, the CDR3 is TGCGCCAGCAGCGACGACAGTTTTGACGGGTACGAGCAGTACTTC. The full variable domain, in which reference TRBV5-1 and TRBJ2-7 provide the parts outside the CDR3, is KAGVTQTPRYLIKTRGQQVTLSCSPISGHRSVSWYQQTPGQGLQFLFEYFSETQRNKGNFPGRFSGRQFSNSRSEMNVSTLELGDSALYLCASSDDSFDGYEQYFGPGTRLTVT.

This rearrangement joins TRBV18 to TRBJ1-3, with a weak D call TRBD1 (5 bases). The germline CDR1 and CDR2 sequences are KGHSH and LQKENI. V was clipped by 8 bases and J by 4 bases, with 18 bases between them. The CDR3 sequence is 15 residues long. The CDR3 spells CASRPPGGAGNTIYF. CDR3 nucleotide sequence: TGTGCCAGCCGACCCCCGGGTGGGGCCGGAAACACCATATATTTT.

The chain uses TRBV29-1 and TRBJ2-2, with 13 bases matching TRBD2. Unmatched junction bases numbered 6, after V lost 4 bases and J lost 4 bases. The CDR3 is 16 residues long. The germline V gene has CDR1 SQVTM and CDR2 ANQGSEA. The CDR3 coding sequence is TGCAGCGTTGGACTAGCGGGGGGCCCCGGCACCGGGGAGCTGTTTTTT. This sequence encodes CSVGLAGGPGTGELFF.

The J gene is TRBJ2-7, the V gene TRBV12-1; the DNA was not compared with TRBD1, the D call given in the table. TRBV12-1 is a pseudogene locus. The CDR3 runs to 16 residues. CDR3 nucleotides: TGTGCCAGCAGCCTCCCAGCAGGGTCCCTGGTTTACGAGCAGTACTTC. Translation: CASSLPAGSLVYEQYF.

This clone was detected once. This chain joins TRBV11-3 and TRBJ2-7; D possibly corresponds to TRBD1 (5 bases). V lost 6 bases and J lost 5, with 14 bases in between. The length of the CDR3 is 13 residues. The germline CDR1 and CDR2 sequences are SGHNT and YENEEA. CDR3 amino acids: CASRIPGSHEQYF. The CDR3 region has the DNA TGTGCCAGCAGAATTCCAGGGTCCCACGAGCAGTACTTC. The whole variable domain, filled in from reference TRBV11-3 and TRBJ2-7, reads EAGVVQSPRYKIIEKKQPVAFWCNPISGHNTLYWYLQNLGQGPELLIRYENEEAVDDSQLPKDRFSAERLKGVDSTLKIQPAELGDSAVYLCASRIPGSHEQYFGPGTRLTVT.

The V gene is TRBV11-3, the J gene TRBJ2-1; 8 bases map to TRBD1. With V trimmed by 1 base and J by 4 bases, 9 bases remained unmatched. This CDR3 comprises 17 residues. Germline V lookup: CDR1 SGHNT, CDR2 YENEEA. The DNA for the CDR3 is TGTGCCAGCAGCTTAGGGGGGACAGGCCCCCAATACAATGAGCAGTTCTTC. Its translation: CASSLGGTGPQYNEQFF.

In its sample, this clone was seen a few times. The V gene is TRBV7-9, the J gene TRBJ1-1; TRBD1 is a possible D gene (5 bases). Germline CDR1 reads SEHNR; CDR2 reads FQNEAQ (reference sequence). Deletions cut 5 bases from V and 1 base from J, with 11 bases between. The CDR3 is 14 residues long. CDR3 in amino acids: CASSGGAWNTEAFF. The DNA for the CDR3 is TGTGCCAGCAGCGGCGGGGCCTGGAACACTGAAGCTTTCTTT.

CDR3 amino acids: CASSLNPGPGNTIYF. The DNA of the CDR3 is TGTGCCAGCAGCTTAAATCCAGGGCCAGGAAACACCATATATTTT. The rearrangement joins TRBV7-6 to TRBJ1-3, with D possibly matching TRBD1 (5 bases). This CDR3 spans 15 amino acids. The ends were cut back, 2 bases at V and 4 bases at J, with 12 bases in the middle. Germline CDR1 reads SGHVS; CDR2 reads FNYEAQ. Supplemented by reference TRBV7-6 and TRBJ1-3, the full variable domain reads GAGVSQSPRYKVTKRGQDVALRCDPISGHVSLYWYRQALGQGPEFLTYFNYEAQQDKSGLPNDRFSAERPEGSISTLTIQRTEQRDSAMYRCASSLNPGPGNTIYFGEGSWLTVV.

The sample holds one count of this clone. The rearrangement uses TRBV19 and TRBJ1-2; possibly TRBD1 for D (5 bases). V gave up 5 bases and J gave up 4 bases, with 17 bases separating them. Germline CDR1 LNHDA, CDR2 SQIVND (reference sequence). CDR3 length equals 15 residues. CDR3 amino acids: CASSYGTPSFYGYTF. The CDR3 coding sequence is TGTGCCAGTAGTTATGGGACTCCTTCTTTCTATGGCTACACCTTC.